Listed below are T cell receptor beta chains from one sample, sequenced in a study of blood T cell repertoires in COVID-19. The table came from immunoSEQ multiplex PCR; TCRdb's copy has only in-frame clones and leaves some out. The sample includes 45,000 to 55,000 clones, around 68% of them seen just once. Sequenced input: peripheral blood. The origin of the receptors is a woman in her seventies with acute or convalescent COVID-19. CDR3s include the opening cysteine and the closing phenylalanine or tryptophan. The order of the fields is V gene, clone size, J gene, D gene, CDR3 protein, CDR3 DNA. D genes are given only for firm matches. Size values are once, few and many counts, or a class for expanded clones, and some rows have none.

>TRBV5-1|.|TRBJ2-1|.
CASSLGVRGLNEQFF
TGCGCCAGCAGCTTGGGAGTCAGGGGCCTCAATGAGCAGTTCTTC
>TRBV7-9|many|TRBJ2-5|.
CASSLAGAETQYF
TGTGCCAGCAGCTTAGCGGGAGCGGAGACCCAGTACTTC
>TRBV19|once|TRBJ2-2|.
CASSTQGGNTGELFF
TGTGCCAGTAGTACTCAGGGAGGGAACACCGGGGAGCTGTTTTTT
>TRBV28|.|TRBJ2-1|.
CASRGHGALGEQFF
TGTGCCAGCAGAGGACATGGGGCGCTTGGGGAGCAGTTCTTC
>TRBV5-4|.|TRBJ1-6|TRBD1
CASRPGQGGTNSPLHF
TGTGCCAGCAGACCCGGACAGGGGGGAACAAATTCACCCCTCCACTTT
>TRBV5-1|.|TRBJ2-7|.
CASSFGPETGSYEQYF
TGCGCCAGCAGCTTCGGGCCTGAGACAGGAAGCTACGAGCAGTACTTC
>TRBV6-2/TRBV6-3|.|TRBJ2-5|.
CASSLILQETQYF
TGTGCCAGCAGCTTAATCCTACAAGAGACCCAGTACTTC
>TRBV19|.|TRBJ2-1|TRBD2
CASSIAGGGYNEQFF
TGTGCCAGTAGTATAGCGGGAGGAGGATACAATGAGCAGTTCTTC
>TRBV2|.|TRBJ2-2|.
CASSIYGATGELFF
TGTGCCAGCAGCATCTACGGAGCCACCGGGGAGCTGTTTTTT
>TRBV9|.|TRBJ2-2|TRBD1
CASSYRDSVTGELFF
TGTGCCAGCAGCTACCGGGACAGCGTAACCGGGGAGCTGTTTTTT
>TRBV30|once|TRBJ2-6|TRBD1
CAFTGGKEENVLTF
TGTGCCTTCACAGGGGGCAAGGAGGAAAACGTCCTGACTTTC